This entry lists 26 T cell receptor beta chains sequenced from one sample in a study of neurological immune-mediated disorders. TCRdb called the 5' RACE reads again in MiXCR, with one record for every CDR3 protein. The sample consists of 4,000 or so distinct CDR3 sequences, about 33% of them appearing once. Sequencing input: CD8+ T cells from blood. These receptor sequences come from a man in his fifties with HTLV-1-associated myelopathy (HAM/TSP).

By share of the sample, this clonotype is medium-sized. This chain joins TRBV7-2 and TRBJ1-1; D is unresolved. V dropped 3 bases and J dropped 1 base, with 15 bases sitting between them. This CDR3 region has 16 residues. The germline CDR1 and CDR2 sequences are SGHTA and FQGNSA. This CDR3 is CASSFLEEGRNTEAFF. DNA of the CDR3: TGTGCCAGCAGCTTTTTGGAGGAAGGGAGGAACACTGAAGCTTTCTTT.

This clonotype has ten or more counts. The chain links TRBV7-9 to TRBJ2-2, with no clear D. Trimming left V 5 bases short and J 2 bases short, with 12 bases between. CDR1 and CDR2 from the germline V gene are SEHNR and FQNEAQ (reference sequence). The CDR3 loop spans 15 amino acids. CDR3 bases: TGTGCCAGCAGCCCGAATCGCCGCAACACCGGGGAGCTGTTTTTT. It is translated as CASSPNRRNTGELFF.

By share, this clonotype ranks as medium-sized. The chain has TRBV5-8 and TRBJ1-5; 7 bases align to TRBD1. Germline-derived CDR1 and CDR2 are SGHTS and YDEGEE. There are 15 residues in the CDR3. With 7 bases clipped from V and 0 bases from J, the junction kept 7 bases outside the gene matches. DNA for the CDR3: TGTGCCAGCGCTCTACAGGGGTATAGCAATCAGCCCCAGCATTTT. This gives the protein CASALQGYSNQPQHF.

This chain uses TRBV10-3 with TRBJ2-3; the match to TRBD1 covers 12 bases. Germline assignment: CDR1 ENHRY and CDR2 SYGVKD. CDR3 size: 14 residues. Unmatched junction bases numbered 5, after V lost 11 bases and J lost 2 bases. The CDR3 protein is CAVGTGGDTDTQYF. As DNA, the CDR3 is TGTGCCGTGGGGACAGGGGGCGACACAGATACGCAGTATTTT.

This clonotype was detected many times. The chain links TRBV6-5 to TRBJ2-7, with TRBD2 matching over 9 bases. Germline V gene lookup returns CDR1 MNHEY and CDR2 SVGAGI. With 4 bases clipped from V and 6 bases from J, the junction kept 13 bases outside the gene matches. There are 16 residues in the CDR3. The CDR3 spells CASSWKIAGDGGEQYF. The CDR3 region has the DNA TGTGCCAGCAGTTGGAAGATAGCGGGAGACGGTGGCGAGCAGTACTTC.

By proportion, this clonotype is medium-sized. The chain is built from TRBV7-7 and TRBJ2-7, with 8 bases lining up with TRBD1. J gave up 3 bases and V 5 bases, and 9 bases lay outside the gene matches. This CDR3 is built from 15 residues. The germline V gene encodes CDR1 SSHAT and CDR2 FNYEAQ (reference sequence). CDR3 sequence reads: CASSPGQGAFYEQYF. The CDR3 DNA follows: TGTGCCAGCAGCCCCGGACAGGGAGCGTTCTACGAGCAGTACTTC. Complete variable domain (other parts from reference TRBV7-7 and TRBJ2-7): GAGVSQSPRYKVTKRGQDVTLRCDPISSHATLYWYQQALGQGPEFLTYFNYEAQPDKSGLPSDRFSAERPEGSISTLTIQRTEQRDSAMYRCASSPGQGAFYEQYFGPGTRLTVT.

This clonotype was picked up many times. The genes are TRBV14 and TRBJ2-1, with a tentative D call TRBD2 (7 bases). Trimming took off 2 bases at V and 14 bases at J, with 16 bases between the two ends. This CDR3 comprises 13 residues. Germline assignment: CDR1 SGHDN and CDR2 FVKESK. As DNA, the CDR3 is TGTGCCAGCAGCCAATCCCCGGGGGGCCTCGAGTTCTTC. This translates into CASSQSPGGLEFF.

This clonotype has a handful of counts. The chain carries TRBV2 and TRBJ2-7; D not resolved. The V and J ends lost 1 base and 4 bases respectively, with 17 bases between them. Germline CDR1 reads SNHLY; CDR2 reads FYNNEI. CDR3 length: 16 residues. The CDR3 spells CASSEDPLAGDYEQYF. The DNA for the CDR3 is TGTGCCAGCAGTGAAGACCCCCTGGCAGGTGATTACGAGCAGTACTTC. Full variable domain (missing parts from reference TRBV2 and TRBJ2-7): EPEVTQTPSHQVTQMGQEVILRCVPISNHLYFYWYRQILGQKVEFLVSFYNNEISEKSEIFDDQFSVERPDGSNFTLKIRSTKLEDSAMYFCASSEDPLAGDYEQYFGPGTRLTVT.

In nucleotides, the CDR3 is TGCGCCAGCAGCTTACAGGGGGCAGAAGATACGCAGTATTTT. Protein sequence: CASSLQGAEDTQYF. The J gene is TRBJ2-3, the V gene TRBV5-1; 9 bases align to TRBD1. Germline CDR1 and CDR2: SGHRS and YFSETQ. With V trimmed by 2 bases and J by 5 bases, 3 bases remained unmatched. CDR3 length equals 14 residues.

This clonotype was recorded many times. The genes are TRBV5-6 and TRBJ2-7, with 8 bases aligning to TRBD1. The CDR3 length is 13 residues. Germline V gene sequence: CDR1 SGHDT, CDR2 YYEEEE. J lost 5 bases, V lost 4 bases, and 5 bases had no gene match. This chain's CDR3 is CASSEQGDDEQYF. The CDR3 nucleotides are TGTGCCAGCAGCGAACAGGGGGACGACGAGCAGTACTTC.

This chain links TRBV28 with TRBJ1-2; D call uncertain. CDR3 length: 15 amino acids. CDR1 and CDR2 from the germline V gene are MDHEN and SYDVKM. V shed 8 bases and J shed 4 bases, with 20 bases lying between them. CDR3 region: CASRQPARRGYGYTF. The CDR3 DNA sequence: TGTGCCAGCCGTCAACCGGCAAGACGGGGCTATGGCTACACCTTC.

The chain employs TRBV12-3 or TRBV12-4 and TRBJ2-2; D remains ambiguous. Trimming took 6 bases from V and 5 from J, leaving 13 bases between them. There are 14 residues in the CDR3. The CDR3 coding sequence is TGTGCCAGCAGGACTGGATTCATAACCGGGGAGCTGTTTTTT. Translating it yields CASRTGFITGELFF.

This clonotype was recorded many times. This chain joins TRBV7-9 and TRBJ1-6; tentative D call: TRBD1 (5 bases). V gave up 5 bases and J gave up 9 bases, with 14 bases separating them. This CDR3 comprises 14 residues. Germline lookup yields CDR1 SEHNR and CDR2 FQNEAQ (reference sequence). The CDR3 nucleotides are TGTGCCAGCAGCCCTGGGAGTGGGGCTTCACCCCTCCACTTT. Residues: CASSPGSGASPLHF.

In this sample, this clonotype turned up many times. The rearrangement joins TRBV29-1 to TRBJ1-1; 8 bases match TRBD1. The CDR3 consists of 11 residues. Germline V lookup: CDR1 SQVTM, CDR2 ANQGSEA. J lost 4 bases, V lost 7 bases, and 2 bases had no gene match. DNA of the CDR3: TGCAGCGCCACAGGGGGCACTGAAGCTTTCTTT. Protein sequence: CSATGGTEAFF.

This clonotype was observed many times. CDR3 in amino acids: CASSPGQGFNEQFF. The DNA of the CDR3 is TGTGCCAGCAGTCCTGGACAGGGGTTCAATGAGCAGTTCTTC. The rearrangement uses TRBV27 and TRBJ2-1; 9 nucleotides line up with TRBD1. The length of the CDR3 is 14 residues. Unmatched junction bases numbered 5, after V lost 5 bases and J lost 6 bases. The V gene's germline CDR1 is MNHEY and CDR2 SMNVEV (reference sequence).

J is TRBJ2-3 and V is TRBV7-8, with 7 bases matching TRBD2. Germline loops: CDR1 SGHVS, CDR2 FQNEAQ. The V gene end was trimmed by 8 bases and the J gene end by 6 bases; junction bases not matched to a gene: 11. CDR3 size: 14 residues. Here the CDR3 DNA reads TGTGCCAGCCCCGGGGTTGCGGGAGAGGATACGCAGTATTTT. The encoded protein is CASPGVAGEDTQYF.

This clonotype has a count of ten or more. This chain joins TRBV7-6 and TRBJ2-2; the D is unclear. V dropped 5 bases and J dropped 4 bases, with 14 bases sitting between them. Germline values: CDR1 SGHVS, CDR2 FNYEAQ. This CDR3 contains 15 residues. CDR3 coding DNA: TGTGCCAGCAGCCCGCGTGGCAGGCTCACCGGGGAGCTGTTTTTT. It translates to CASSPRGRLTGELFF.

This clonotype has at least ten counts. The rearrangement links TRBV19 to TRBJ2-5; D is undetermined. Germline assignment: CDR1 LNHDA and CDR2 SQIVND (reference sequence). V lost 5 bases, J lost 5 bases, and 12 bases lay in between. The CDR3 runs to 13 residues. The CDR3 spells CASSWSITETQYF. DNA of the CDR3: TGTGCCAGTAGTTGGTCGATTACGGAGACCCAGTACTTC.

This clonotype is labeled medium-sized. The chain joins TRBV20-1 to TRBJ2-5; tentatively, D is TRBD1 (5 bases). This CDR3 contains 12 residues. Germline values: CDR1 DFQATT, CDR2 SNEGSKA (reference sequence). Deletions cut 7 bases from V and 2 bases from J, with 11 bases between. For the CDR3, the DNA is TGCAGTGATCGGACACCTCAAGAGACCCAGTACTTC. Translating it yields CSDRTPQETQYF.

This clonotype came up many times. The rearrangement joins TRBV18 to TRBJ2-3, with TRBD2 as a possible D gene (6 bases). Per the germline V gene, CDR1 is KGHSH and CDR2 is LQKENI. V lost 0 bases to trimming and J lost 3 bases, with 7 bases between them. The CDR3 covers 14 residues. The DNA for the CDR3 is TGTGCCAGCTCACCACCTCGGGAGACAGATACGCAGTATTTT. Translating it yields CASSPPRETDTQYF.

The rearrangement joins TRBV7-9 to TRBJ1-1, with 9 bases identical to TRBD1. The CDR3 spans 15 residues. CDR1 and CDR2 (germline): SEHNR, FQNEAQ (reference sequence). V trimming: 5 bases; J trimming: 4 bases; junction bases outside the gene matches: 8. The CDR3 protein is CASSHSGTGFTEAFF. CDR3 DNA sequence: TGTGCCAGCAGCCATTCCGGGACAGGGTTCACTGAAGCTTTCTTT.

The chain links TRBV5-6 to TRBJ1-2; no firm D call. Germline loops: CDR1 SGHDT, CDR2 YYEEEE. The CDR3 spans 14 residues. V was cut by 2 bases and J by 5 bases, with 13 bases left in between. The CDR3 spells CASSLSGYYYGYTF. In nucleotides, the CDR3 is TGTGCCAGCAGCTTATCTGGGTATTATTATGGCTACACCTTC.

This clonotype showed up just a few times. The chain combines TRBV6-5 with TRBJ2-1; 11 bases are shared with TRBD1. The CDR3 consists of 15 residues. Trimming took 3 bases from V and 8 from J; bases not matched to a gene: 6. The germline CDR1 and CDR2 sequences are MNHEY and SVGAGI. The CDR3 DNA reads TGTGCCAGCAGTTATCCGGGACAGGGGGTCGATGAGCAGTTCTTC. Protein: CASSYPGQGVDEQFF.

The chain recombines TRBV29-1 with TRBJ1-1; TRBD1 matches 7 bases. With 0 bases clipped from V and 7 bases from J, the junction kept 8 bases outside the gene matches. Germline V gene sequence: CDR1 SQVTM, CDR2 ANQGSEA. The CDR3 is 14 amino acids. In DNA, the CDR3 is TGCAGCGTTGAAGATTTGAAGGGGGCGGATGAAGCTTTCTTT. This gives the protein CSVEDLKGADEAFF.

This clonotype appeared many times. The V gene is TRBV4-1, the J gene TRBJ1-4, with D hard to call. The germline V gene has CDR1 MGHRA and CDR2 YSYEKL. V shed 1 base and J shed 0 bases, with 6 bases lying between them. This CDR3 has 15 residues. The DNA for the CDR3 is TGCGCCAGCAGCCAAGGGAGTGCAACTAATGAAAAACTGTTTTTT. The encoded protein is CASSQGSATNEKLFF.

This chain uses TRBV6-1 with TRBJ1-2, with D unclear. Trimming removed 5 bases from V and 8 bases from J, with 15 bases in between. The CDR3 runs to 13 residues. Germline CDR1 is MNHNS and CDR2 is SASEGT. The CDR3 protein is CASSMGEQKGYTF. CDR3 nucleotide sequence: TGTGCCAGCAGTATGGGCGAGCAGAAGGGCTACACCTTC.